The rows below give T cell receptor beta chains drawn from one sample of a study of regulatory T cells in long-lasting Graves disease. TCRdb processed the multiplex PCR reads anew with MiXCR; each CDR3 protein has one entry. The profile shows around 430,000 distinct CDR3 sequences, around a fifth of them singletons. Sample: peripheral blood mononuclear cells (PBMCs), taken when the disease was refractory, from a patient treated with antithyroid drugs. These receptors originate from a female donor with Graves disease. CDR3s include the opening cysteine and the closing phenylalanine or tryptophan. Fields, in order: V gene, J gene, D gene, clone size, CDR3 length, CDR3 protein, CDR3 DNA. The D gene is left open where the match is weak. Where a row states a size, it is once, few, many or the class of an expanded clone; other rows omit it.

V gene: TRBV7-9; J gene: TRBJ1-3; D gene: TRBD1; clone size: .; CDR3 length: 17; CDR3 protein: CASSRTDRDGSGNTIYF; CDR3 DNA: TGTGCCAGCAGCCGTACAGACAGGGATGGCTCTGGAAACACCATATATTTT
V gene: TRBV6-2/TRBV6-3; J gene: TRBJ1-1; D gene: .; clone size: .; CDR3 length: 18; CDR3 protein: CASSYSRRDLGEHTEAFF; CDR3 DNA: TGTGCCAGCAGTTACTCGCGGCGGGACTTAGGGGAGCACACTGAAGCTTTCTTT
V gene: TRBV18; J gene: TRBJ2-3; D gene: .; clone size: .; CDR3 length: 12; CDR3 protein: CASSREEDTQYF; CDR3 DNA: TGTGCCAGCTCACGGGAGGAAGATACGCAGTATTTT
V gene: TRBV7-8; J gene: TRBJ1-2; D gene: TRBD1; clone size: few; CDR3 length: 15; CDR3 protein: CASSYPGTGFYGYTF; CDR3 DNA: TGTGCCAGCAGCTACCCCGGGACAGGGTTCTATGGCTACACCTTC
V gene: TRBV30; J gene: TRBJ1-5; D gene: .; clone size: .; CDR3 length: 13; CDR3 protein: CAWSRLFNQPQHF; CDR3 DNA: TGTGCCTGGAGTCGCCTCTTCAATCAGCCCCAGCATTTT
V gene: TRBV7-2; J gene: TRBJ2-1; D gene: TRBD2; clone size: .; CDR3 length: 15; CDR3 protein: CASSDTIAGDNEQFF; CDR3 DNA: TGTGCCAGCAGCGACACAATAGCGGGAGACAATGAGCAGTTCTTC
V gene: TRBV9; J gene: TRBJ2-2; D gene: .; clone size: few; CDR3 length: 16; CDR3 protein: CASSAGLGGGAGELFF; CDR3 DNA: TGTGCCAGCAGCGCCGGCTTGGGCGGAGGGGCCGGGGAGCTGTTTTTT
V gene: TRBV14; J gene: TRBJ1-2; D gene: .; clone size: .; CDR3 length: 15; CDR3 protein: CASSQVGRGGRGYTF; CDR3 DNA: TGTGCCAGCAGCCAAGTAGGCAGGGGAGGACGCGGCTACACCTTC
V gene: TRBV2; J gene: TRBJ2-2; D gene: .; clone size: many; CDR3 length: 12; CDR3 protein: CASSPSPGELFF; CDR3 DNA: TGTGCCAGCAGCCCTTCGCCCGGGGAGCTGTTTTTT
V gene: TRBV29-1; J gene: TRBJ1-2; D gene: .; clone size: many; CDR3 length: 14; CDR3 protein: CSVEFVGPNYGYTF; CDR3 DNA: TGCAGCGTTGAATTCGTCGGTCCTAACTATGGCTACACCTTC
V gene: TRBV28; J gene: TRBJ2-7; D gene: .; clone size: many; CDR3 length: 12; CDR3 protein: CASSSISGEQYF; CDR3 DNA: TGTGCCAGCAGTTCCATTAGCGGCGAGCAGTACTTC
V gene: TRBV28; J gene: TRBJ1-1; D gene: TRBD1; clone size: many; CDR3 length: 16; CDR3 protein: CASSPTGQGLNTEAFF; CDR3 DNA: TGTGCCAGCAGTCCTACGGGACAGGGACTGAACACTGAAGCTTTCTTT
V gene: TRBV7-2; J gene: TRBJ1-2; D gene: .; clone size: .; CDR3 length: 15; CDR3 protein: CASSLGPTGQGGYTF; CDR3 DNA: TGTGCCAGCAGCTTAGGACCTACAGGGCAGGGTGGCTACACCTTC
V gene: TRBV18; J gene: TRBJ2-5; D gene: .; clone size: many; CDR3 length: 13; CDR3 protein: CASSPAVDETQYF; CDR3 DNA: TGTGCCAGCTCACCGGCAGTGGACGAGACCCAGTACTTC
V gene: TRBV2; J gene: TRBJ1-5; D gene: .; clone size: many; CDR3 length: 15; CDR3 protein: CASRRQTDSNQPQHF; CDR3 DNA: TGTGCCAGCAGAAGACAGACAGATAGCAATCAGCCCCAGCATTTT
V gene: TRBV20-1; J gene: TRBJ1-5; D gene: .; clone size: few; CDR3 length: 17; CDR3 protein: CSARDLEGVLENQPRHF; CDR3 DNA: TGCAGTGCTAGAGATCTAGAGGGGGTTCTAGAGAATCAGCCCCGGCATTTT
V gene: TRBV6-1; J gene: TRBJ2-5; D gene: .; clone size: many; CDR3 length: 15; CDR3 protein: CASSEPTGLQETQYF; CDR3 DNA: TGTGCCAGCAGTGAACCTACAGGATTACAAGAGACCCAGTACTTC
V gene: TRBV6-9; J gene: TRBJ1-2; D gene: .; clone size: .; CDR3 length: 12; CDR3 protein: CASSYLANGYTF; CDR3 DNA: TGTGCCAGCAGTTACCTGGCAAATGGCTACACCTTC
V gene: TRBV6-2/TRBV6-3; J gene: TRBJ2-7; D gene: .; clone size: many; CDR3 length: 14; CDR3 protein: CASKPAGFSYEQYF; CDR3 DNA: TGTGCCAGCAAACCAGCGGGTTTCTCCTACGAGCAGTACTTC